The 29 T cell receptor beta chains below all came from one sample that was sequenced in a study of OX40 agonist ivuxolimab in advanced cancers. Repertoires were generated with immunoSEQ multiplex PCR, while TCRdb's copy carries only in-frame clones and drops some. The sample has some 44,000 clones; around 80% are singletons. Sequences were derived from CD4+ or CD8+ T cells sorted from blood, sampled in a trial of the OX40 agonist ivuxolimab. All receptors come from an adult with an advanced solid tumor such as melanoma, head and neck, liver or kidney cancer.

This clone appeared once. The chain carries TRBV21-1 and TRBJ2-2; the table names TRBD2, a call not compared with the DNA. TRBV21-1 is annotated as a pseudogene. The CDR3 is made up of 15 amino acids. CDR3 residues: CAGERCGPNTGELFF. In nucleotides, the CDR3 is TGTGCCGGAGAGAGGTGCGGCCCAAACACCGGGGAGCTGTTTTTT.

This clone showed up just a few times. The CDR3: CASSLVGQGVYEQYF. Here the CDR3 DNA reads TGCGCCAGCAGCTTGGTAGGCCAGGGGGTCTACGAGCAGTACTTC. J is TRBJ2-7 and V is TRBV5-1; 7 nucleotides agree with TRBD1. The CDR3 is made up of 15 amino acids. The junction had 6 bases not matched to a gene; V was cut back by 0 bases and J by 3 bases. Germline V gives CDR1 SGHRS, CDR2 YFSETQ.

The chain combines TRBV14 with TRBJ1-1; D is possibly TRBD1 (6 bases). V was cut by 0 bases and J by 9 bases, with 11 bases left in between. This CDR3 is 13 amino acids long. Germline values: CDR1 SGHDN, CDR2 FVKESK. In DNA, the CDR3 is TGTGCCAGCAGCCAAGATTTACAGGGTAAAGCTTTCTTT. Amino acids: CASSQDLQGKAFF.

The genes are TRBV11-2 and TRBJ2-2; 9 positions agree with TRBD2. V gave up 5 bases and J gave up 6 bases; unmatched junction bases: 7. This CDR3 has 15 amino acids. Looked up from germline, CDR1 is SGHAT and CDR2 is FQNNGV. The CDR3 coding sequence is TGTGCCAGCAGCCTACTAGCGGGTAGGGCCGGGGAGCTGTTTTTT. Encoded protein: CASSLLAGRAGELFF.

V is TRBV14 and J is TRBJ1-3; no clear D. The CDR3 loop spans 14 amino acids. V lost 1 base, J lost 1 base, and 5 bases lay in between. Germline V gene sequence: CDR1 SGHDN, CDR2 FVKESK. CDR3 sequence reads: CASSQAGSGNTIYF. CDR3 bases: TGTGCCAGCAGCCAAGCTGGGTCTGGAAACACCATATATTTT.

This chain links TRBV10-3 with TRBJ1-2, with 9 bases lining up with TRBD1. This CDR3 region has 17 residues. V shed 0 bases, J shed 5 bases, and the junction held 10 bases outside the gene matches. CDR1 and CDR2 (germline): ENHRY, SYGVKD. CDR3 nucleotide sequence: TGTGCCATCAGTGAGTCGATACGGGACAGGGTTAAATATGGCTACACCTTC. This gives the protein CAISESIRDRVKYGYTF.

The chain recombines TRBV5-1 with TRBJ2-7; maybe TRBD1 (5 bases). V dropped 0 bases and J dropped 5 bases, with 9 bases sitting between them. The CDR3 extends over 13 amino acids. CDR1 SGHRS and CDR2 YFSETQ come from the germline V gene. CDR3 sequence: CASSLVGLDEQYF. For the CDR3, the DNA is TGCGCCAGCAGCTTGGTGGGGCTAGACGAGCAGTACTTC.

The gene calls are TRBV10-3 and TRBJ2-3, with 7 positions matching TRBD2. V lost 4 bases, J lost 2 bases, and 6 bases stayed unmatched. This CDR3 is built from 15 residues. From germline, CDR1 is ENHRY and CDR2 SYGVKD. As DNA, the CDR3 is TGTGCCATCAGTGCCTCCGGGACTACCACAGATACGCAGTATTTT. Translated, it gives CAISASGTTTDTQYF.

This clone was recorded only once. This chain uses TRBV20-1 with TRBJ1-2; D gene unclear. Germline values: CDR1 DFQATT, CDR2 SNEGSKA (reference sequence). The V end lost 5 bases, the J end lost 5 bases, and 9 bases lay between the germline ends. This CDR3 is 11 amino acids long. The CDR3 DNA reads as TGCAGTGCTTCCCAGCGTTATGGCTACACCTTC. It yields the protein CSASQRYGYTF.

This clone was seen a single time. The V and J genes are TRBV5-6 and TRBJ2-4; D uncertain. The CDR3 loop spans 13 amino acids. The V gene lost 2 bases and the J gene lost 2 bases, with 5 bases spanning the gap. Germline CDR1 SGHDT, CDR2 YYEEEE. The CDR3, as DNA: TGTGCCAGCAGCTTCACTACCAAAAACATTCAGTACTTC. It specifies CASSFTTKNIQYF. Complete variable domain (other parts from reference TRBV5-6 and TRBJ2-4): DAGVTQSPTHLIKTRGQQVTLRCSPKSGHDTVSWYQQALGQGPQFIFQYYEEEERQRGNFPDRFSGHQFPNYSSELNVNALLLGDSALYLCASSFTTKNIQYFGAGTRLSVL.

The rearrangement joins TRBV2 to TRBJ2-5; no clear D. In germline, CDR1 is SNHLY, CDR2 FYNNEI. CDR3 length equals 12 residues. V lost 3 bases, J lost 4 bases, and 6 bases lay in between. CDR3 residues: CASSETGETQYF. The CDR3 region has the DNA TGTGCCAGCAGTGAGACGGGAGAGACCCAGTACTTC.

V and J are TRBV9 and TRBJ2-5; D not resolved. The CDR3 extends over 12 amino acids. The V gene lost 0 bases and the J gene lost 4 bases, with 4 bases spanning the gap. The germline V gene encodes CDR1 SGDLS and CDR2 YYNGEE. The CDR3 nucleotides are TGTGCCAGCAGCGTAGATGGAGAGACCCAGTACTTC. This translates into CASSVDGETQYF.

This chain links TRBV15 with TRBJ2-6; no reliable D call. V lost 5 bases and J 0 bases, leaving 8 bases between the germline ends. There are 15 residues in the CDR3. Germline V gives CDR1 LNHNV, CDR2 YYDKDF (reference sequence). The CDR3 nucleotides are TGTGCCACCAGCGGTCGAACCTCTGGGGCCAACGTCCTGACTTTC. This translates into CATSGRTSGANVLTF.

Only one count was recorded for this clone. The chain recombines TRBV6-5 with TRBJ2-5; no definite D call. The ends were cut back, 5 bases at V and 0 bases at J, with 10 bases in the middle. This CDR3 has 14 amino acids. Germline V lookup: CDR1 MNHEY, CDR2 SVGAGI. Written as DNA, the CDR3 is TGTGCCAGCAGTGAAAGAAACTACCAAGAGACCCAGTACTTC. It encodes CASSERNYQETQYF.

This chain uses TRBV6-1 with TRBJ1-5; tentative D call: TRBD1 (6 bases). This CDR3 has 16 residues. Germline assignment: CDR1 MNHNS and CDR2 SASEGT. Trimming cost V 1 base and J 2 bases, with 12 bases left between them. The DNA for the CDR3 is TGTGCCAGCAGTGAAGAGATTGGGGGCGGCAATCAGCCCCAGCATTTT. Translated: CASSEEIGGGNQPQHF.

The chain has TRBV5-1 and TRBJ2-1, with 7 bases that match TRBD1. Germline CDR1 reads SGHRS; CDR2 reads YFSETQ. This CDR3 has 13 amino acids. Trimming took 7 bases from V and 9 from J; bases not matched to a gene: 10. CDR3 protein: CASSRDSVREQFF. The CDR3 nucleotides are TGCGCCAGCTCCCGGGACAGCGTTCGTGAGCAGTTCTTC.

This clone was detected a few times. The CDR3 nucleotides are TGTGCCAGCAGCGTAGGCGGAGAGCATGAGCAGTTCTTC. Translation gives CASSVGGEHEQFF. V and J are TRBV9 and TRBJ2-1; D ambiguous. The CDR3 has 13 residues. Between the trimmed V and J ends, which lost 0 bases and 8 bases, there was a span of 9 bases. The germline V gene has CDR1 SGDLS and CDR2 YYNGEE.

The chain uses TRBV18 and TRBJ1-2, with D perhaps TRBD1 (5 bases). The CDR3 consists of 18 residues. Looked up from germline, CDR1 is KGHSH and CDR2 is LQKENI. V gave up 3 bases and J gave up 2 bases, with 22 bases separating them. The CDR3 DNA reads as TGTGCCAGCTCACCGGAGGTATTCTGGGGCAGGACGAACTATGGCTACACCTTC. The encoded protein is CASSPEVFWGRTNYGYTF.

The V and J genes are TRBV7-6 and TRBJ2-1, with a weak D call TRBD2 (5 bases). Deletions cut 5 bases from V and 6 bases from J, with 17 bases between. The germline V gene has CDR1 SGHVS and CDR2 FNYEAQ. The CDR3 is made up of 15 amino acids. CDR3 coding DNA: TGTGCCAGCAGCCCAATAGGTGGAACTAGCAATGAGCAGTTCTTC. Translation: CASSPIGGTSNEQFF. Full variable domain (rest looked up from reference TRBV7-6 and TRBJ2-1): GAGVSQSPRYKVTKRGQDVALRCDPISGHVSLYWYRQALGQGPEFLTYFNYEAQQDKSGLPNDRFSAERPEGSISTLTIQRTEQRDSAMYRCASSPIGGTSNEQFFGPGTRLTVL.

The chain couples TRBV5-4 to TRBJ2-2; TRBD2 agrees at 10 bases. V lost 4 bases, J lost 1 base, and 1 base stayed unmatched. The CDR3 has 15 residues. Germline V CDR1 and CDR2: SGHNT, YYREEE (reference sequence). DNA for the CDR3: TGTGCCAGCAGCCCTAGCGGGAGGAACACCGGGGAGCTGTTTTTT. This translates into CASSPSGRNTGELFF.

The V call is TRBV5-1, the J call TRBJ1-2; 10 nucleotides line up with TRBD1. Germline assignment: CDR1 SGHRS and CDR2 YFSETQ. CDR3 length: 12 amino acids. V was clipped by 3 bases and J by 8 bases; unmatched bases: 1. The DNA for the CDR3 is TGCGCCAGCAGCTGGGGACAGGGGGGCTACACCTTC. It specifies CASSWGQGGYTF.

The chain has TRBV5-1 and TRBJ1-1, with 9 positions matching TRBD1. Germline CDR1 SGHRS, CDR2 YFSETQ. Trimming at V came to 0 bases and at J to 10 bases, leaving 10 bases not matched to a gene. This CDR3 is built from 15 residues. The CDR3 is CASSLAPTGGAIAFF. CDR3 DNA: TGCGCCAGCAGCTTGGCCCCCACAGGGGGCGCGATAGCTTTCTTT.

The chain carries TRBV4-1 and TRBJ2-3, with 10 bases aligning to TRBD2. The germline CDR1 and CDR2 sequences are MGHRA and YSYEKL. This CDR3 is 14 amino acids long. V lost 5 bases and J lost 5; bases outside the gene matches: 4. CDR3 DNA sequence: TGCGCCAGCAGCTTACCTAGCGGGAGAGATACGCAGTATTTT. Amino acids: CASSLPSGRDTQYF.

V is TRBV19 and J is TRBJ2-3; D is perhaps TRBD1 (6 bases). The V end lost 6 bases, the J end lost 7 bases, and 14 bases lay between the germline ends. CDR3 length: 13 amino acids. CDR1 and CDR2 from the germline V gene are LNHDA and SQIVND (reference sequence). In DNA, the CDR3 is TGTGCCAGTAGCCCACTCGGACAGCATACGCAGTATTTT. This gives the protein CASSPLGQHTQYF.

This clone counts as medium-sized (0.01 to 0.1%). This chain uses TRBV7-9 with TRBJ2-5, with a weak D call TRBD2 (7 bases). Germline V CDR1 and CDR2: SEHNR, FQNEAQ (reference sequence). With 4 bases removed from V and 5 bases from J, the gap between germline ends came to 14 bases. The CDR3 totals 14 residues. The CDR3 loop reads CASSYQGGGETQYF. The CDR3 DNA reads TGTGCCAGCAGCTACCAGGGCGGGGGCGAGACCCAGTACTTC.

This chain links TRBV10-3 with TRBJ2-1, with 11 bases matching TRBD2. Looked up from germline, CDR1 is ENHRY and CDR2 is SYGVKD. CDR3 length: 15 amino acids. The J segment lost 10 bases and the V segment lost 8 bases, leaving 13 bases of the junction unmatched. The CDR3 nucleotides read TGTGCCATCGGAGGGACTAGCGGAGGCTCTTTCGAGCAGTTCTTC. As protein: CAIGGTSGGSFEQFF.

The chain links TRBV19 to TRBJ1-5; TRBD1 aligns across 8 bases. The CDR3 sequence is 18 residues long. V gave up 2 bases and J gave up 6 bases; unmatched junction bases: 15. Per germline, CDR1 LNHDA and CDR2 SQIVND (reference sequence). In DNA form, the CDR3 reads TGTGCCAGTAGTATAAGGGTGCAGGGGGCGCCCACCGGTCAGCCCCAGCATTTT. Protein product: CASSIRVQGAPTGQPQHF.

The rearrangement links TRBV5-1 to TRBJ2-5; a possible D gene is TRBD1 (6 bases). Trimming removed 1 base from V and 2 bases from J, with 15 bases in between. Germline CDR1 reads SGHRS; CDR2 reads YFSETQ. The CDR3 length is 16 residues. The CDR3 spells CASSLWIRQEQETQYF. CDR3 sequence (DNA): TGCGCCAGCAGCTTGTGGATACGACAGGAGCAAGAGACCCAGTACTTC.

This chain links TRBV11-3 with TRBJ2-7; D is uncertain. The CDR3 runs to 14 residues. Germline loops: CDR1 SGHNT, CDR2 YENEEA. V lost 5 bases and J lost 0, with 11 bases in between. This CDR3 reads CASSAQVLSYEQYF. The CDR3 nucleotides are TGTGCCAGCAGCGCCCAGGTCCTCTCCTACGAGCAGTACTTC.